This T cell receptor (beta chain) emerged from a study of response to subunit inactivated influenza vaccine. Study conclusions and caveats: The authors proposed limited new T cell recruitment per seasonal influenza vaccination.

MiXCR was run by TCRdb on the RT-PCR reads, yielding one entry per CDR3 protein. Of roughly 700,000 distinct CDR3 sequences listed, about 15% are singletons. This clonotype was seen only a few times. Antigen unknown. The sample here was PBMCs from blood, taken 11 to 12 days after vaccination. This clonotype originated in a man between 50 and 59 years old who received an inactivated influenza vaccine.

Here the CDR3 DNA reads TGCGCCAGCACCCCCCCTCTCGGCAATGAGCAGTTCTTC. Amino acids: CASTPPLGNEQFF. This chain joins TRBV5-1 and TRBJ2-1; D unclear. This CDR3 comprises 13 residues. Trimming removed 6 bases from V and 6 bases from J, with 13 bases in between. Per the germline V gene, CDR1 is SGHRS and CDR2 is YFSETQ.